Shown below are 17 T cell receptor beta chains from a single sample sequenced in a study of T-cell reconstitution after alpha-beta-depleted transplantation in children. Unique molecular identifiers were used in preparing the TCRbeta library. TCRdb re-called the PCR reads through MiXCR, storing one row per CDR3 protein. The sample contains over 200,000 distinct CDR3 sequences, approximately 15% of which appear only once. Specimen: PBMCs, mostly from graft donor cells, collected 360 days after TCRalphabeta/CD19-depleted stem cell transplant. These receptors all stem from a male patient aged 2-15 years who had a stem cell transplant for acute lymphoblastic leukemia, so the T cells may come from the graft donor.

The chain has TRBV4-2 and TRBJ2-5; TRBD1 or TRBD2 may be the D gene (6 bases each). V lost 5 bases, J lost 4 bases, and 8 bases lay in between. The germline V gene encodes CDR1 LGHNA and CDR2 YNFKEQ. The CDR3 spans 12 residues. The CDR3: CASSEGGETQYF. The CDR3 DNA sequence: TGTGCCAGCAGCGAGGGGGGAGAGACCCAGTACTTC.

This clonotype was counted only a few times. The chain uses TRBV9 and TRBJ1-3; D unclear. Trimming removed 0 bases at V and 4 bases at J, with 5 bases between. The germline V gene has CDR1 SGDLS and CDR2 YYNGEE. CDR3 size: 13 residues. In DNA, the CDR3 is TGTGCCAGCAGCGTAGCTCCCGGAAACACCATATATTTT. The encoded protein is CASSVAPGNTIYF.

This clonotype has just a few counts. The chain carries TRBV7-9 and TRBJ2-3; D is unresolved. CDR1 is SEHNR and CDR2 is FQNEAQ in the germline V gene (reference sequence). Trimming pared 1 base from V and 5 bases from J, leaving 7 bases between. CDR3 length: 13 amino acids. CDR3 nucleotide sequence: TGTGCCAGCAGCTTAGAGCGTCTAGATACGCAGTATTTT. Translation: CASSLERLDTQYF.

The gene calls are TRBV6-2 or TRBV6-3 and TRBJ2-7; D might be TRBD2 (5 bases). V gave up 2 bases and J gave up 7 bases, with 18 bases separating them. Germline loops: CDR1 MNHEY, CDR2 SVGEGT. This CDR3 has 15 residues. The CDR3 sequence: CASSYAHLGSVEQYF. Here the CDR3 DNA reads TGTGCCAGCAGTTACGCGCATCTTGGGAGCGTGGAGCAGTACTTC.

This rearrangement joins TRBV7-8 to TRBJ1-1, with TRBD1 as a possible D gene (5 bases). CDR1 SGHVS and CDR2 FQNEAQ come from the germline V gene. The CDR3 has 14 residues. The V end was cut by 6 bases, the J end by 5 bases, with 16 bases between. The CDR3 DNA follows: TGTGCCAGCAGTTATAGAGGGGTGAGGACTGAAGCTTTCTTT. Translating gives CASSYRGVRTEAFF. Complete variable domain (other parts from reference TRBV7-8 and TRBJ1-1): GAGVSQSPRYKVAKRGQDVALRCDPISGHVSLFWYQQALGQGPEFLTYFQNEAQLDKSGLPSDRFFAERPEGSVSTLKIQRTQQEDSAVYLCASSYRGVRTEAFFGQGTRLTVV.

A few counts support this clonotype. V and J are TRBV9 and TRBJ2-1; D gene unclear. Germline V gene lookup returns CDR1 SGDLS and CDR2 YYNGEE. V was trimmed by 0 bases and J by 11 bases, leaving 12 bases between them. This CDR3 is built from 13 residues. CDR3 nucleotides: TGTGCCAGCAGCGTAGGGAGTAAACAGCAGCAGTTCTTC. Translating it yields CASSVGSKQQQFF. Looking up the rest from reference TRBV9 and TRBJ2-1 gives the full variable domain: DSGVTQTPKHLITATGQRVTLRCSPRSGDLSVYWYQQSLDQGLQFLIQYYNGEERAKGNILERFSAQQFPDLHSELNLSSLELGDSALYFCASSVGSKQQQFFGPGTRLTVL.

This clonotype has only a few counts. This chain uses TRBV25-1 with TRBJ2-1; the D is unclear. Germline assignment: CDR1 MGHDK and CDR2 SYGVNS. The CDR3 is 14 amino acids. V was clipped by 5 bases and J by 8 bases, with 16 bases between them. The CDR3 bases are TGTGCCAGCAGTCTCGCGGACCCTTGGGATGAGCAGTTCTTC. Translated, it gives CASSLADPWDEQFF.

This chain joins TRBV2 and TRBJ2-1, with D possibly called TRBD1 or TRBD2 (5 bases each). Trimming took 6 bases from V and 2 from J, leaving 23 bases between them. The CDR3 length is 18 residues. The V gene's germline CDR1 is SNHLY and CDR2 FYNNEI. As DNA, the CDR3 is TGTGCCAGCAGGGGGGAAGCGACTCCACAATCCCCCTACAATGAGCAGTTCTTC. Amino acid sequence: CASRGEATPQSPYNEQFF.

This clonotype was counted between two and nine times. The chain recombines TRBV7-2 with TRBJ2-5; 8 positions agree with TRBD2. Per germline, CDR1 SGHTA and CDR2 FQGNSA. The J segment lost 4 bases and the V segment lost 5 bases, leaving 9 bases of the junction unmatched. The CDR3 length is 15 residues. The CDR3 coding sequence is TGTGCCAGCAGCCTCCTTAGCGGGAACGGAGAGACCCAGTACTTC. As protein: CASSLLSGNGETQYF.

A few counts support this clonotype. This chain uses TRBV29-1 with TRBJ2-2; D call uncertain. CDR3 size: 12 residues. Germline values: CDR1 SQVTM, CDR2 ANQGSEA. Trimming left V 7 bases short and J 1 base short, with 7 bases between. CDR3 coding DNA: TGCAGCGGACATAGGAACACCGGGGAGCTGTTTTTT. Translating gives CSGHRNTGELFF.

The chain has TRBV5-1 and TRBJ2-7; maybe TRBD2 (5 bases). This CDR3 comprises 14 residues. Germline values: CDR1 SGHRS, CDR2 YFSETQ. With 0 bases removed from V and 5 bases from J, the gap between germline ends came to 12 bases. CDR3 sequence (DNA): TGCGCCAGCAGCTTGGCGGGGTTTTGGGACGAGCAGTACTTC. This gives the protein CASSLAGFWDEQYF.

Many counts were recorded for this clonotype. CDR3 loop: CASSWGGYEQYF. The CDR3 DNA is TGCGCCAGCAGCTGGGGTGGTTACGAGCAGTACTTC. The chain links TRBV5-1 to TRBJ2-7; D is unclear. Germline loops: CDR1 SGHRS, CDR2 YFSETQ. V gave up 3 bases and J gave up 4 bases, with 8 bases separating them. This CDR3 has 12 residues.

The gene calls are TRBV29-1 and TRBJ2-3; D is unresolved. Germline V gives CDR1 SQVTM, CDR2 ANQGSEA. The germline V and J ends were trimmed by 2 bases and 6 bases, with 12 bases remaining between them. This CDR3 has 13 amino acids. The CDR3 here is CSVERSAGDTQYF. The CDR3 DNA sequence: TGCAGCGTTGAAAGGTCGGCTGGGGATACGCAGTATTTT.

In its sample, this clonotype was seen many times. The rearrangement joins TRBV5-6 to TRBJ1-2, with D unclear. In germline, CDR1 is SGHDT, CDR2 YYEEEE. V was trimmed by 4 bases and J by 7 bases, leaving 17 bases between them. The CDR3 covers 14 residues. In nucleotides, the CDR3 is TGTGCCAGCAGCCCCCGAGGGCCTAGGTCTGGCTACACCTTC. It specifies CASSPRGPRSGYTF.

This chain uses TRBV6-2 or TRBV6-3 with TRBJ2-7; no definite D call. There are 17 residues in the CDR3. Trimming removed 5 bases from V and 3 bases from J, with 23 bases in between. Germline lookup yields CDR1 MNHEY and CDR2 SVGEGT. The CDR3 loop is CASSLHQRREPVYEQYF. The CDR3 coding sequence is TGTGCCAGCAGTCTACACCAACGTAGGGAACCTGTCTACGAGCAGTACTTC.

This clonotype was seen a few times. The genes are TRBV10-3 and TRBJ2-1, with D perhaps given as TRBD1 or TRBD2 (6 bases each). V shed 4 bases and J shed 9 bases, with 10 bases lying between them. The CDR3 contains 12 residues. CDR1 is ENHRY and CDR2 is SYGVKD in the germline V gene. Here the CDR3 DNA reads TGTGCCATCAGTGTAGGGGGAGGTGAGCAGTTCTTC. Translation gives CAISVGGGEQFF.

V is TRBV20-1 and J is TRBJ1-2; D gene unclear. The V gene lost 3 bases and the J gene lost 4 bases, with 6 bases spanning the gap. The CDR3 covers 11 residues. The germline gives CDR1 DFQATT, CDR2 SNEGSKA (reference sequence). The CDR3 reads CSARGGYGYTF. DNA for the CDR3: TGCAGTGCTAGGGGAGGCTATGGCTACACCTTC.